A single sample gave rise to the 20 T cell receptor beta chains below, sequenced in a study of Graves' ophthalmopathy and Graves' hyperthyroidism. RNA transcripts provided the template for amplifying TCR beta CDR3 regions. The first round was an RT-PCR with HTBI primers, and the second round was a multiplex PCR. In TCRdb, the multiplex PCR reads were re-called with MiXCR into one record per CDR3 protein. Among a few hundred thousand distinct CDR3 sequences listed, about two fifths were seen once. Sequenced: peripheral blood or thyroid tissue (not recorded which). These receptors came from an adult man with Graves' hyperthyroidism.

The CDR3 here is CASGLLAAPYEQYF. In DNA form, the CDR3 reads TGTGCCAGCGGCCTATTAGCGGCTCCCTACGAGCAGTACTTC. The chain employs TRBV11-2 and TRBJ2-7, with D possibly TRBD2 on 6 matching bases. Trimming pared 8 bases from V and 2 bases from J, leaving 16 bases between. The CDR3 loop spans 14 amino acids. Germline V gene lookup returns CDR1 SGHAT and CDR2 FQNNGV.

Remarks on this clonotype: Given a much more abundant clone one base away, this may be a read error. The chain links TRBV7-9 to TRBJ1-1; 12 bases fit TRBD1. This CDR3 is 16 amino acids long. The germline V gene encodes CDR1 SEHNR and CDR2 FQNEAQ (reference sequence). Trimming removed 4 bases from V and 1 base from J; junction bases left unmatched: 4. CDR3 in DNA: TGTGCCAGCAGCTCTGGGACAGGGGGCGGGAACACTGAAGCTTTCTTT. As protein: CASSSGTGGGNTEAFF.

V and J are TRBV12-5 and TRBJ2-7, with TRBD1 matching over 8 bases. The V segment lost 6 bases and the J segment 5 bases; nucleotides outside the gene matches: 6. Germline lookup yields CDR1 LGHNT and CDR2 FRNRAP. This CDR3 has 13 amino acids. CDR3 in DNA: TGTGCTAGTGGCCCGACAGGGGCGGACGAGCAGTACTTC. It yields the protein CASGPTGADEQYF.

This clonotype turned up a few times. The CDR3 protein is CASRKTTGPYEQYF. Here the CDR3 DNA reads TGTGCCAGCAGAAAGACGACAGGCCCCTACGAGCAGTACTTC. The V call is TRBV6-5, the J call TRBJ2-7; weak D call: TRBD1 (6 bases). This CDR3 comprises 14 residues. Trimming removed 6 bases from V and 2 bases from J, with 14 bases in between. Germline CDR1 MNHEY, CDR2 SVGAGI.

The chain has TRBV20-1 and TRBJ2-7; 11 positions match TRBD2. This CDR3 comprises 13 residues. J was trimmed by 3 bases and V by 6 bases; bases with no gene match: 4. Germline V gives CDR1 DFQATT, CDR2 SNEGSKA (reference sequence). The CDR3 is CSAIAGGNYEQYF. CDR3 sequence (DNA): TGCAGTGCGATAGCGGGGGGGAACTACGAGCAGTACTTC.

V and J are TRBV24-1 and TRBJ2-2; 8 bases line up with TRBD1. Germline CDR1 is KGHDR and CDR2 is SFDVKD. The CDR3 consists of 13 residues. The V segment lost 2 bases and the J segment 8 bases; nucleotides outside the gene matches: 0. The CDR3 DNA is TGTGCCACCAGTGATTGGACAGGGGGGGAGCTGTTTTTT. This encodes CATSDWTGGELFF.

This clonotype was counted many times. The chain carries TRBV7-9 and TRBJ1-1; maybe TRBD1 (5 bases). Between the trimmed V and J ends, which lost 1 base and 4 bases, there was a span of 10 bases. There are 14 residues in the CDR3. Germline-derived CDR1 and CDR2 are SEHNR and FQNEAQ (reference sequence). DNA for the CDR3: TGTGCCAGCAGCTTAGGGGACGCGGGCACTGAAGCTTTCTTT. Amino acid sequence: CASSLGDAGTEAFF.

This rearrangement joins TRBV19 to TRBJ1-6, with 9 positions matching TRBD1. The CDR3 is made up of 15 amino acids. CDR1 and CDR2 (germline): LNHDA, SQIVND (reference sequence). Unmatched junction bases numbered 5, after V lost 5 bases and J lost 6 bases. The CDR3, as DNA: TGTGCCAGTAGTGTCGGGACAGGGCCTAATTCACCCCTCCACTTT. This encodes CASSVGTGPNSPLHF. The full variable domain, completed using reference TRBV19 and TRBJ1-6, is DGGITQSPKYLFRKEGQNVTLSCEQNLNHDAMYWYRQDPGQGLRLIYYSQIVNDFQKGDIAEGYSVSREKKESFPLTVTSAQKNPTAFYLCASSVGTGPNSPLHFGNGTRLTVT.

This chain uses TRBV10-2 with TRBJ2-3; D remains unclear. The CDR3 runs 15 residues. V lost 2 bases and J 1 base, leaving 10 bases between the germline ends. Germline CDR1 is WSHSY and CDR2 is SAAADI. Here the CDR3 DNA reads TGCGCCAGCAGTGAGGCGGCTAGTCGCACAGATACGCAGTATTTT. This translates into CASSEAASRTDTQYF.

As for this clonotype: A read error may produce the germline difference seen at one junction end. V and J are TRBV5-4 and TRBJ2-5, with D uncertain. The CDR3 is 13 residues long. Germline V gene sequence: CDR1 SGHNT, CDR2 YYREEE (reference sequence). The CDR3 is CASRFQPTEAQYF. The CDR3 coding sequence is TGTGCCAGCAGATTTCAGCCCACAGAGGCCCAGTACTTC.

The rearrangement uses TRBV10-3 and TRBJ2-7; 10 bases are a match to TRBD1. Trimming cost V 7 bases and J 5 bases; bases outside gene matches: 8. Germline CDR1 and CDR2: ENHRY and SYGVKD. This CDR3 region has 14 residues. CDR3 nucleotide sequence: TGTGCCATCACCGGGACAGGGGACTACAACGAGCAGTACTTC. Its protein product is CAITGTGDYNEQYF.

A remark on this clonotype: Lacking the conserved final phenylalanine or tryptophan, this CDR3 likely reflects a read error. The chain recombines TRBV2 with TRBJ2-2; D uncertain. V gave up 4 bases and J gave up 2 bases, with 11 bases separating them. The germline CDR1 and CDR2 sequences are SNHLY and FYNNEI. The CDR3 covers 15 residues. CDR3 amino acids: CASSGVVLNTGELFV. CDR3 DNA sequence: TGTGCCAGCAGTGGAGTAGTACTCAACACCGGGGAGCTGTTTGTT.

This clonotype was detected ten times or more. This rearrangement joins TRBV7-3 to TRBJ1-4, with 8 bases aligning to TRBD1. J lost 10 bases, V lost 5 bases, and 6 bases had no gene match. The germline V gene has CDR1 SGHTA and CDR2 FQGTGA. The CDR3 runs to 13 residues. The CDR3 loop reads CASSAGQGGKLFF. Written as DNA, the CDR3 is TGTGCCAGCAGCGCCGGACAGGGCGGAAAACTGTTTTTT.

This clonotype was observed a handful of times. The rearrangement links TRBV7-9 to TRBJ2-7; TRBD1 aligns across 11 bases. The CDR3 sequence is 15 residues long. Germline assignment: CDR1 SEHNR and CDR2 FQNEAQ (reference sequence). J gave up 2 bases and V 6 bases, and 6 bases lay outside the gene matches. The CDR3 coding sequence is TGTGCCAGCAGTTCAGCGGACAGGGGGCCCTACGAGCAGTACTTC. It yields the protein CASSSADRGPYEQYF.

The chain joins TRBV2 to TRBJ1-1, with D hard to call. The CDR3 contains 11 residues. Trimming removed 2 bases from V and 7 bases from J, with 5 bases in between. The germline V gene encodes CDR1 SNHLY and CDR2 FYNNEI. CDR3 in amino acids: CASSENVEAFF. The CDR3 DNA reads as TGTGCCAGCAGTGAAAACGTTGAAGCTTTCTTT. Supplemented by reference TRBV2 and TRBJ1-1, the full variable domain reads EPEVTQTPSHQVTQMGQEVILRCVPISNHLYFYWYRQILGQKVEFLVSFYNNEISEKSEIFDDQFSVERPDGSNFTLKIRSTKLEDSAMYFCASSENVEAFFGQGTRLTVV.

The chain recombines TRBV19 with TRBJ2-5; 8 positions match TRBD1. Per germline, CDR1 LNHDA and CDR2 SQIVND (reference sequence). The trim removed 4 bases at V and 1 base at J, leaving 8 bases unmatched. The CDR3 has 16 amino acids. In DNA, the CDR3 is TGTGCCAGTAGTAAGACGGACAGGGCGGTCCAAGAGACCCAGTACTTC. This codes for CASSKTDRAVQETQYF.

This clonotype has a count of ten or more. The V gene is TRBV2, the J gene TRBJ1-2; tentatively, D is TRBD1 (5 bases). Per germline, CDR1 SNHLY and CDR2 FYNNEI. This CDR3 comprises 15 residues. V gave up 10 bases and J gave up 0 bases, with 18 bases separating them. CDR3 nucleotides: TGTGCCACTTCCCGGGACCGAGGAGCTAACTATGGCTACACCTTC. Translating it yields CATSRDRGANYGYTF.

The rearrangement joins TRBV27 to TRBJ1-2; D gene unclear. The CDR3 has 13 residues. Trimming cost V 3 bases and J 6 bases, with 11 bases left between them. CDR1 is MNHEY and CDR2 is SMNVEV in the germline V gene (reference sequence). As DNA, the CDR3 is TGTGCCAGCAGTTTGTTGGGGTCAAATGGCTACACCTTC. Amino acid sequence: CASSLLGSNGYTF.

In its sample, this clonotype was seen many times. The rearrangement joins TRBV7-2 to TRBJ1-1; possible D gene TRBD1, 6 bases. Trimming removed 6 bases from V and 1 base from J, with 15 bases in between. This CDR3 contains 15 residues. The germline V gene encodes CDR1 SGHTA and CDR2 FQGNSA. The CDR3 DNA reads as TGTGCCAGCAGTCGTCAGACAGGTGAGAACACTGAAGCTTTCTTT. It specifies CASSRQTGENTEAFF.

This clonotype occurred many times. J is TRBJ1-2 and V is TRBV15, with 7 bases matching TRBD1. This CDR3 spans 16 amino acids. Germline trimming cut 1 base from V and 1 base from J; bases unmatched to any gene: 6. Germline CDR1 LNHNV, CDR2 YYDKDF (reference sequence). CDR3 in amino acids: CATSRGRTGDNYGYTF. CDR3 coding DNA: TGTGCCACCAGCAGAGGCAGGACAGGCGATAACTATGGCTACACCTTC.